These T cell receptor beta chains were read from a single sample in a study of early T cells in non-severe SARS-CoV-2 infection. TCRdb re-called the 5' RACE reads with MiXCR, one entry per CDR3 protein. Here the sample spans around 60,000 distinct CDR3 sequences, about 12% being singletons. Sequenced material: whole blood. Source of these receptors: an adult who was a healthcare worker with PCR-confirmed SARS-CoV-2 infection or an uninfected control (not recorded which). Each CDR3 is given with its conserved first and last residue. Fields, in order: CDR3 DNA, CDR3 protein, V gene, clone size, D gene, J gene. The D gene is left open where the match is weak. The size entry is marked missing in some rows and otherwise reads once, few, many or a size class.

cdr3_nt: TGTGCCAGCAGTTTTTGGGGGGGCTCTGGAAACACCATATATTTT; cdr3_aa: CASSFWGGSGNTIYF; v_call: TRBV28; clone_size: many; d_call: .; j_call: TRBJ1-3
cdr3_nt: TGCAGCGTGAGGGCTAGCGGGACTCAAGAGACCCAGTACTTC; cdr3_aa: CSVRASGTQETQYF; v_call: TRBV29-1; clone_size: many; d_call: TRBD2; j_call: TRBJ2-5
cdr3_nt: TGTGCCAGCAGTTACGACAGGAAGGGCACCGGGGAGCTGTTTTTT; cdr3_aa: CASSYDRKGTGELFF; v_call: TRBV6-2/TRBV6-3; clone_size: many; d_call: .; j_call: TRBJ2-2
cdr3_nt: TGCGCCAGCCTGGCGGGCGCGAGCTCCTACAATGAGCAGTTCTTC; cdr3_aa: CASLAGASSYNEQFF; v_call: TRBV5-1; clone_size: few; d_call: .; j_call: TRBJ2-1
cdr3_nt: TGCAGTGCTGGAGAGACTAGCACGGGAACAGATACGCAGTATTTT; cdr3_aa: CSAGETSTGTDTQYF; v_call: TRBV20-1; clone_size: .; d_call: TRBD2; j_call: TRBJ2-3
cdr3_nt: TGTGCCAGCAGCCTCCGGGACAGGGTTGAGACCCAGTACTTC; cdr3_aa: CASSLRDRVETQYF; v_call: TRBV11-2; clone_size: .; d_call: TRBD1; j_call: TRBJ2-5
cdr3_nt: TGTGCCAGCAGCCAATTCCCGGGACAGCCAACTAATGAAAAACTGTTTTTT; cdr3_aa: CASSQFPGQPTNEKLFF; v_call: TRBV14; clone_size: few; d_call: TRBD1; j_call: TRBJ1-4
cdr3_nt: TGCGCCAGCAGTGAAAAGCTACAGGGGGCCCTGGATACGCAGTATTTT; cdr3_aa: CASSEKLQGALDTQYF; v_call: TRBV10-1; clone_size: many; d_call: TRBD1; j_call: TRBJ2-3
cdr3_nt: TGTGCCAGCAGTCAGGGGCCTTATGGCTACACCTTC; cdr3_aa: CASSQGPYGYTF; v_call: TRBV27; clone_size: few; d_call: .; j_call: TRBJ1-2
cdr3_nt: TGTGCCAGCAGCTTAGAACTAGCGGCAAACACCGGGGAGCTGTTTTTT; cdr3_aa: CASSLELAANTGELFF; v_call: TRBV11-2; clone_size: many; d_call: TRBD2; j_call: TRBJ2-2
cdr3_nt: TGTGCCATTAACTTTCAGGGGGCGGGCGAGCAGTACTTC; cdr3_aa: CAINFQGAGEQYF; v_call: TRBV25-1; clone_size: many; d_call: TRBD1; j_call: TRBJ2-7
cdr3_nt: TGCGCCAGCAGTGACGATTATGGAGGAGCTTTCTTT; cdr3_aa: CASSDDYGGAFF; v_call: TRBV10-1; clone_size: few; d_call: .; j_call: TRBJ1-1
cdr3_nt: TGCAGCGTTGTTAGCGGGAATAGTGAGCAGTTCTTC; cdr3_aa: CSVVSGNSEQFF; v_call: TRBV29-1; clone_size: many; d_call: TRBD2; j_call: TRBJ2-1